Listed below are T cell receptor beta chains from one sample, sequenced in a study of blood T cell repertoires in COVID-19. The data were produced by immunoSEQ multiplex PCR, yet TCRdb's version contains in-frame clones alone and is incomplete. Of about 400,000 clones in the sample, around 89% were seen once. The sample comprised peripheral blood. These receptors were taken from a woman younger than 45 with acute or convalescent COVID-19. CDR3s include the opening cysteine and the closing phenylalanine or tryptophan. The order of the fields is V gene, J gene, D gene, CDR3 DNA, CDR3 protein. A D gene is named only where the DNA matches it firmly.

TRBV7-3	TRBJ2-3	TRBD2	TGTGCCAGCAGCCCCTTAGCGGGGGGGCGGTTCACAGATACGCAGTATTTT	CASSPLAGGRFTDTQYF
TRBV3-1/TRBV3-2	TRBJ1-1	-	TGTGCCAGCAGCCAAGCGCGGTGGACTGAAGCTTTCTTT	CASSQARWTEAFF
TRBV18	TRBJ2-1	TRBD1	TGTGCCAGCTCACAAGGGACAGGGATGGACAATGAGCAGTTCTTC	CASSQGTGMDNEQFF
TRBV6-5	TRBJ1-5	-	TGTGCCAGCAGTTTCGGACTCGGAGGAAATCAGCCCCAGCATTTT	CASSFGLGGNQPQHF
TRBV21-1	TRBJ1-3	-	TGTGCCAGCAGCAAAGTCGGGCACAGGGGAAACACCATATATTTT	CASSKVGHRGNTIYF
TRBV5-4	TRBJ2-7	TRBD2	TGTGCCAGCAGCTTGGGCGCTACTACTAGCGCACGAACCTACGAGCAGTACTTC	CASSLGATTSARTYEQYF
TRBV12-3/TRBV12-4	TRBJ1-5	-	TGTGCCAGCAGTCCCCGTCGGGTCCAGCCCCAGCATTTT	CASSPRRVQPQHF
TRBV5-1	TRBJ1-4	-	TGCGCCAGCAGCCCCGACAGAGTTTTAAGAACTAATGAAAAACTGTTTTTT	CASSPDRVLRTNEKLFF
TRBV29-1	TRBJ2-5	TRBD1	TGCAGCGTTGAAGAGGAGACAGGGGAGTTAGAAGAGACCCAGTACTTC	CSVEEETGELEETQYF
TRBV2	TRBJ2-5	TRBD2	TGTGCCAGCACCCTGGGAGGGCTAGCGGGGATCCAAGAGACCCAGTACTTC	CASTLGGLAGIQETQYF
TRBV6-5	TRBJ2-1	TRBD2	TGTGCCAGCAGTTCGAGCGGGGGGTACTACAATGAGCAGTTCTTC	CASSSSGGYYNEQFF